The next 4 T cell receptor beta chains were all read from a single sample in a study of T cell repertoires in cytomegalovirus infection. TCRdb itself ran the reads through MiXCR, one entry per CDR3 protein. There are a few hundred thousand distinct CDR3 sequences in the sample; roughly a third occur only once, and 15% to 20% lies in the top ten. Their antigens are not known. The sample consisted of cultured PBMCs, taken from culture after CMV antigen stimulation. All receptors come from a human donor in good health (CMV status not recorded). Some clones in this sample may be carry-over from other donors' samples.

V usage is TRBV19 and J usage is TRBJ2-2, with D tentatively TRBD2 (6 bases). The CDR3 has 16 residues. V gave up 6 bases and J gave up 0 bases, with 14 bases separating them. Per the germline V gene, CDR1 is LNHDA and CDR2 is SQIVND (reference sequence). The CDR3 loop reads CASRLLAASNTGELFF. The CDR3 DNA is TGTGCCAGTAGGCTCTTAGCGGCCTCGAACACCGGGGAGCTGTTTTTT. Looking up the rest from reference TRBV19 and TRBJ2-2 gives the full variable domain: DGGITQSPKYLFRKEGQNVTLSCEQNLNHDAMYWYRQDPGQGLRLIYYSQIVNDFQKGDIAEGYSVSREKKESFPLTVTSAQKNPTAFYLCASRLLAASNTGELFFGEGSRLTVL.

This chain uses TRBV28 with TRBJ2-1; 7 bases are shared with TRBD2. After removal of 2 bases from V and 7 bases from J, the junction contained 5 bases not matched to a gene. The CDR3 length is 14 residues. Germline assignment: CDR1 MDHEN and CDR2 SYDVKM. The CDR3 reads CASSLVASGNEQFF. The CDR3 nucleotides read TGTGCCAGCAGTTTAGTGGCTAGCGGAAATGAGCAGTTCTTC.

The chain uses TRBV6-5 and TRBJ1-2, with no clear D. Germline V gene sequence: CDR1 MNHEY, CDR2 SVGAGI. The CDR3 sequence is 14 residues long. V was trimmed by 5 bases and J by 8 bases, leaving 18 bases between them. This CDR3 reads CASSRLDRLLGYTF. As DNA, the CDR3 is TGTGCCAGCAGTCGCCTGGACCGGCTCCTGGGCTACACCTTC.

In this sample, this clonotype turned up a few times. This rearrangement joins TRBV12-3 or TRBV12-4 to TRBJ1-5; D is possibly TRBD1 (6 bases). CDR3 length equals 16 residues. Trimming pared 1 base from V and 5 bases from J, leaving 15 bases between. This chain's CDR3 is CASSLGNREEYQPQHF. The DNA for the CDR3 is TGTGCCAGCAGTTTAGGTAACAGGGAGGAATATCAGCCCCAGCATTTT.